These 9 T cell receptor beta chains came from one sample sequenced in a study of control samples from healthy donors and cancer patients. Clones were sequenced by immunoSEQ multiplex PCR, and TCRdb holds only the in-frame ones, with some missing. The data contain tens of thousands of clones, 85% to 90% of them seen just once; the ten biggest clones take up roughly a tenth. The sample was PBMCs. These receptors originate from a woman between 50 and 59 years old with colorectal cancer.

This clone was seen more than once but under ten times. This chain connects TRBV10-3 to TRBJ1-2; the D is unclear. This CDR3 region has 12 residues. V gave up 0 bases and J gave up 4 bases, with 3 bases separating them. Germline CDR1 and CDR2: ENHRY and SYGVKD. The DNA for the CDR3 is TGTGCCATCAGTGAGTCGGGCTATGGCTACACCTTC. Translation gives CAISESGYGYTF.

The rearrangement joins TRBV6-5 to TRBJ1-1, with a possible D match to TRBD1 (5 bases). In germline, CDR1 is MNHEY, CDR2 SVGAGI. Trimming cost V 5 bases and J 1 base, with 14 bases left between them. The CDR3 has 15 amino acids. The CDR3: CASSPPRGGNTEAFF. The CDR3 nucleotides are TGTGCCAGCAGTCCTCCCCGGGGCGGGAACACTGAAGCTTTCTTT.

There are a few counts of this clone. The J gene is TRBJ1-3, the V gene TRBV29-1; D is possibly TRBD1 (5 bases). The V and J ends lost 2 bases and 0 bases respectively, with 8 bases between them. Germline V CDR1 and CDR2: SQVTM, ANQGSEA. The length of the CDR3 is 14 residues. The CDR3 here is CSVETDSSGNTIYF. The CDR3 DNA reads TGCAGCGTTGAAACAGACAGCTCTGGAAACACCATATATTTT.

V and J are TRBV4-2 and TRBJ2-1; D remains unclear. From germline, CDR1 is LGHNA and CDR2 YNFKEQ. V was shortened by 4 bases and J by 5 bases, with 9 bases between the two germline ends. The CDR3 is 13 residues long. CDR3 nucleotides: TGTGCCAGCAGCCTAAGGCAGCACAATGAGCAGTTCTTC. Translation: CASSLRQHNEQFF.

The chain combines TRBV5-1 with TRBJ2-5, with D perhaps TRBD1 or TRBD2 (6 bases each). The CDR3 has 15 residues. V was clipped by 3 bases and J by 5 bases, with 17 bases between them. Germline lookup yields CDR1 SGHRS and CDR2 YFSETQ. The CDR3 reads CASSSGVGGRETQYF. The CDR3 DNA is TGCGCCAGCAGCTCCGGAGTGGGGGGCCGCGAGACCCAGTACTTC.

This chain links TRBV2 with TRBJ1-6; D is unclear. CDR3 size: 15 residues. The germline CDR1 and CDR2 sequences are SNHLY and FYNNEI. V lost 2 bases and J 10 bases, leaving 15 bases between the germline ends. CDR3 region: CASSEKVAGSSPLHF. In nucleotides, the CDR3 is TGTGCCAGCAGTGAAAAGGTAGCAGGCTCATCACCCCTCCACTTT.

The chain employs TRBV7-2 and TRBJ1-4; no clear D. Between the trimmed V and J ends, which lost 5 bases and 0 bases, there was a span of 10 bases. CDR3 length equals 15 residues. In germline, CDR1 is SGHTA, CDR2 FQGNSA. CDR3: CASSQKVSTNEKLFF. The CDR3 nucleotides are TGTGCCAGCAGCCAAAAAGTATCAACTAATGAAAAACTGTTTTTT.

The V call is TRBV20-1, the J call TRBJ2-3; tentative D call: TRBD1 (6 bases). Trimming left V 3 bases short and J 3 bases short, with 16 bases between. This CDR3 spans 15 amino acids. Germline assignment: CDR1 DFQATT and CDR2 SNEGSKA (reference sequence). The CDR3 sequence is CSASWVTGMTDTQYF. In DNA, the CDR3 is TGCAGTGCTAGTTGGGTGACAGGTATGACAGATACGCAGTATTTT.

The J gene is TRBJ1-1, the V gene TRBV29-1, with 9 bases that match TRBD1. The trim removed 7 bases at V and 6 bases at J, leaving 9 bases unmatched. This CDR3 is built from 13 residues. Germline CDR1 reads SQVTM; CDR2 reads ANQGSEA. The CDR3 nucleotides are TGCAGCGGCCAGGGACAGGGTGGCGCTGAAGCTTTCTTT. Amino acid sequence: CSGQGQGGAEAFF.